This T cell receptor beta chain is drawn from a study of radiation and T cells in renal cell carcinoma. As for the study in general: Nephrectomy followed 15 Gy stereotactic body radiation by 4 weeks.

Study findings and constraints: Pretreatment tumor biopsies were lacking, so baseline clonotypes are unknown. From baseline, blood top tumor clonotypes peaked at 2 weeks post-radiation.

Trimming removed 3 bases from V and 4 bases from J; junction bases left unmatched: 7. Germline V gene sequence: CDR1 GTSNPN, CDR2 SVGIG (reference sequence). This CDR3 spans 14 amino acids. The protocol was immunoSEQ multiplex PCR, while the TCRdb copy is restricted to in-frame clones and leaves out a portion. The profile covers about 150,000 clones, with about 85% appearing a single time and 3.5% to 5% taken by the ten largest. This clone came up once. Its antigen is currently unknown. Time point here: baseline pretreatment blood. Treatment given: 15 Gy SBRT to primary tumor, nephrectomy 4 weeks later. The patient's renal cell carcinoma had clear cell pathology.

The V call is TRBV30, the J call TRBJ2-7, with TRBD1 matching over 9 bases. The TCR sequence derives from a woman aged 70-85 years with renal cell carcinoma. The sample consisted of blood, taken from a patient whose treatment included radiotherapy and nephrectomy. The CDR3 DNA follows: TGTGCCTGGAGAAGACCGGGACAGGGATACGAGCAGTACTTC. It yields the protein CAWRRPGQGYEQYF.